Listed below are T cell receptor beta chains from one sample, sequenced in a study of T-cell reconstitution after alpha-beta-depleted transplantation in children. MiXCR was run by TCRdb on the PCR reads, yielding one entry per CDR3 protein. The sample carries about a million distinct CDR3 sequences, roughly 29% recorded once. The sample in question was PBMCs, mostly from graft donor cells, obtained 360 days after TCRalphabeta/CD19-depleted stem cell transplant. All receptors come from a boy less than two years old who had a stem cell transplant for SCID, so the T cells may come from the graft donor. The CDR3 runs from the conserved cysteine through the conserved F or W. A D gene is named only where the DNA matches it firmly. Expanded clones are given a class, and other clones once, few, many or no size at all.

V: TRBV13
size: few
J: TRBJ2-1
D: TRBD1
DNA: TGTGCCAGCAGCTCTACCGGGACAGGGGAACACAATGAGCAGTTCTTC
CDR3: CASSSTGTGEHNEQFF

V: TRBV15
size: NA
J: TRBJ2-2
D: NA
DNA: TGTGCCACCAGCAAAGCCCCGAACACCGGGGAGCTGTTTTTT
CDR3: CATSKAPNTGELFF

V: TRBV20-1
size: NA
J: TRBJ2-1
D: NA
DNA: TGCAGTGCTAGAGATGGTACTCCTTACTACAATGAGCAGTTCTTC
CDR3: CSARDGTPYYNEQFF

V: TRBV12-3/TRBV12-4
size: NA
J: TRBJ2-1
D: TRBD1
DNA: TGTGCCAGCAGTAAACCGGGACAGGGTACCGATGAGCAGTTCTTC
CDR3: CASSKPGQGTDEQFF

V: TRBV20-1
size: NA
J: TRBJ2-3
D: NA
DNA: TGCAGTGCCAAACCTGGGGGGAACACAGATACGCAGTATTTT
CDR3: CSAKPGGNTDTQYF

V: TRBV7-2
size: NA
J: TRBJ1-1
D: NA
DNA: TGTGCCAGCAGCTTACCCGACAGCTCCTCAAAGGGCGCTTTCTTT
CDR3: CASSLPDSSSKGAFF

V: TRBV5-1
size: NA
J: TRBJ2-5
D: TRBD1
DNA: TGCGCCAGCAGCCATGGGACAGGGGGAGAGACCCAGTACTTC
CDR3: CASSHGTGGETQYF

V: TRBV9
size: few
J: TRBJ2-7
D: NA
DNA: TGTGCCAGCAGCACCCACTACGAGCAGTACTTC
CDR3: CASSTHYEQYF

V: TRBV7-9
size: few
J: TRBJ2-2
D: TRBD1
DNA: TGTGCCAGCACCCTCGGACAGGGCATTGTCGGGGAGCTGTTTTTT
CDR3: CASTLGQGIVGELFF

V: TRBV6-2/TRBV6-3
size: NA
J: TRBJ2-3
D: NA
DNA: TGTGCCAGCAGTTCCGTGGGGGCCGGCACAGATACGCAGTATTTT
CDR3: CASSSVGAGTDTQYF

V: TRBV19
size: NA
J: TRBJ2-7
D: TRBD2
DNA: TGTGCCAGTAGTTTTCTGTCTCGCGGGGGCTACGAGCAGTACTTC
CDR3: CASSFLSRGGYEQYF

V: TRBV2
size: NA
J: TRBJ2-3
D: NA
DNA: TGTGCCAGCAGAGGGGGGACCACCGGCACAGATACGCAGTATTTT
CDR3: CASRGGTTGTDTQYF

V: TRBV5-1
size: NA
J: TRBJ2-5
D: NA
DNA: TGCGCCAGCAGCCTTCGACCCGAAGGGACCCAGTACTTC
CDR3: CASSLRPEGTQYF

V: TRBV4-2
size: few
J: TRBJ1-2
D: TRBD1
DNA: TGTGCCAGCAGCCAACAACAGGGGGGGTCGACGGGCTACACCTTC
CDR3: CASSQQQGGSTGYTF

V: TRBV5-1
size: NA
J: TRBJ1-1
D: NA
DNA: TGCGCCAGCAGCACAAGCGGCACTGAAGCTTTCTTT
CDR3: CASSTSGTEAFF

V: TRBV5-1
size: few
J: TRBJ2-2
D: NA
DNA: TGCGCCAGCAGCTTACGACAGGACGCCCTCACCGGGGAGCTGTTTTTT
CDR3: CASSLRQDALTGELFF

V: TRBV7-2
size: NA
J: TRBJ2-1
D: NA
DNA: TGTGCCAGCTCTGAATACAGGGATAGGCAGTTCTTC
CDR3: CASSEYRDRQFF

V: TRBV12-3/TRBV12-4
size: NA
J: TRBJ1-2
D: TRBD1
DNA: TGTGCCAGCCGCCTAGGGGGGACAGCTTATGGCTACACCTTC
CDR3: CASRLGGTAYGYTF

V: TRBV6-2/TRBV6-3
size: NA
J: TRBJ2-7
D: NA
DNA: TGTGCCAGCAGTCTCTGGGGGGGGCCCTACGAGCAGTACTTC
CDR3: CASSLWGGPYEQYF

V: TRBV29-1
size: NA
J: TRBJ1-5
D: NA
DNA: TGCAGCGGCCCCCGGGACGCCATCAATCAGCCCCAGCATTTT
CDR3: CSGPRDAINQPQHF

V: TRBV6-1
size: many
J: TRBJ2-5
D: TRBD1
DNA: TGTGCCAGCAGAGGGACAGGGCGGGAGACCCAGTACTTC
CDR3: CASRGTGRETQYF

V: TRBV18
size: NA
J: TRBJ2-3
D: NA
DNA: TGTGCCAGCTCTCAGGACGGACTGAGCACAGATACGCAGTATTTT
CDR3: CASSQDGLSTDTQYF